Presented here are 25 T cell receptor beta chains from one specimen sequenced in a study of technical replicates of blood from a few donors. TCRdb's copy holds only in-frame clones and misses some; the assay was immunoSEQ multiplex PCR. Of 83,000 or so clones in the sample, roughly nine tenths were seen once. Sequencing was performed on T cells isolated from PBMCs. These receptors were taken from a human donor in good health.

V and J are TRBV7-2 and TRBJ2-7, with 11 bases lining up with TRBD1. Germline lookup yields CDR1 SGHTA and CDR2 FQGNSA. The CDR3 spans 14 residues. J was trimmed by 6 bases and V by 5 bases; bases with no gene match: 6. The CDR3 nucleotides are TGTGCCAGCAGCAAGGGACAGGGGGTCGGCGAGCAGTACTTC. This gives the protein CASSKGQGVGEQYF.

The chain joins TRBV7-7 to TRBJ2-5; 10 bases align to TRBD2. The CDR3 is 17 amino acids. The V gene's germline CDR1 is SSHAT and CDR2 FNYEAQ (reference sequence). V shed 4 bases and J 4 bases; nucleotides not matched to a gene: 12. CDR3 amino acids: CASSSGLSSGSGETQYF. The CDR3 nucleotides are TGTGCCAGCAGCTCGGGACTATCTAGCGGGAGCGGAGAGACCCAGTACTTC.

This chain joins TRBV7-8 and TRBJ1-2, with 7 bases aligning to TRBD1. With V trimmed by 0 bases and J by 4 bases, 5 bases remained unmatched. Germline-derived CDR1 and CDR2 are SGHVS and FQNEAQ. There are 15 residues in the CDR3. The CDR3 here is CASSLAGGAGYGYTF. The CDR3 nucleotides read TGTGCCAGCAGCTTAGCAGGGGGCGCGGGCTATGGCTACACCTTC.

J is TRBJ2-1 and V is TRBV5-1, with 8 bases lining up with TRBD2. From germline, CDR1 is SGHRS and CDR2 YFSETQ. The CDR3 is 15 residues long. The V segment lost 4 bases and the J segment 7 bases; nucleotides outside the gene matches: 10. Here the CDR3 reads CASSAAGVPLNEQFF. The CDR3 nucleotides are TGCGCCAGCAGCGCAGCGGGAGTTCCCCTGAATGAGCAGTTCTTC. The full variable domain, in which reference TRBV5-1 and TRBJ2-1 provide the parts outside the CDR3, is KAGVTQTPRYLIKTRGQQVTLSCSPISGHRSVSWYQQTPGQGLQFLFEYFSETQRNKGNFPGRFSGRQFSNSRSEMNVSTLELGDSALYLCASSAAGVPLNEQFFGPGTRLTVL.

The rearrangement links TRBV6-1 to TRBJ2-1; tentative D call: TRBD1 (6 bases). This CDR3 has 13 amino acids. In germline, CDR1 is MNHNS, CDR2 SASEGT. Trimming stripped 2 bases from V and 8 bases from J, with 10 bases between. CDR3 nucleotides: TGTGCCAGCAGTGAATCCCAGGGGTATGAGCAGTTCTTC. Its translation is CASSESQGYEQFF.

The rearrangement uses TRBV15 and TRBJ1-4; 7 bases agree with TRBD1. The J segment lost 5 bases and the V segment lost 0 bases, leaving 3 bases of the junction unmatched. In germline, CDR1 is LNHNV, CDR2 YYDKDF (reference sequence). The length of the CDR3 is 15 residues. CDR3 loop: CATSRDVGGNEKLFF. The CDR3 DNA is TGTGCCACCAGCAGAGATGTAGGGGGCAATGAAAAACTGTTTTTT.

The chain recombines TRBV2 with TRBJ1-2; 9 bases line up with TRBD1. The length of the CDR3 is 17 residues. Looked up from germline, CDR1 is SNHLY and CDR2 is FYNNEI. J lost 5 bases, V lost 6 bases, and 16 bases had no gene match. CDR3 protein: CASRGQQPGQGVYGYTF. Here the CDR3 DNA reads TGTGCCAGCAGAGGACAACAACCGGGACAGGGAGTATATGGCTACACCTTC.

The genes are TRBV13 and TRBJ1-2; TRBD1 matches 11 bases. With 5 bases clipped from V and 3 bases from J, the junction kept 14 bases outside the gene matches. This CDR3 has 18 amino acids. CDR1 and CDR2 (germline): PRHDT, FYEKMQ (reference sequence). The CDR3 DNA reads TGTGCCAGCAGCGAAAGGACAGGGGGCACACGGGGCGACTATGGCTACACCTTC. Its protein product is CASSERTGGTRGDYGYTF.

The chain combines TRBV15 with TRBJ2-2; TRBD2 is a possible D gene (6 bases). V lost 0 bases and J 5 bases, leaving 16 bases between the germline ends. The germline gives CDR1 LNHNV, CDR2 YYDKDF (reference sequence). The CDR3 extends over 17 amino acids. CDR3 residues: CATSRDLRGGVTGELFF. The CDR3 nucleotides read TGTGCCACCAGCAGAGATTTGCGGGGAGGAGTGACCGGGGAGCTGTTTTTT.

The chain joins TRBV5-5 to TRBJ1-2; no reliable D call. The V end lost 9 bases, the J end lost 4 bases, and 19 bases lay between the germline ends. Germline V gene sequence: CDR1 SGHKS, CDR2 YYEKEE (reference sequence). CDR3 length: 14 amino acids. The CDR3 bases are TGTGCCATAAACAAAGGAGGGTCCCCCTATGGCTACACCTTC. The encoded protein is CAINKGGSPYGYTF. Using reference TRBV5-5 and TRBJ1-2 for the parts outside the CDR3, the full variable domain is DAGVTQSPTHLIKTRGQQVTLRCSPISGHKSVSWYQQVLGQGPQFIFQYYEKEERGRGNFPDRFSARQFPNYSSELNVNALLLGDSALYLCAINKGGSPYGYTFGSGTRLTVV.

A single count supports this clone. V and J are TRBV5-1 and TRBJ2-3; D is uncertain. The V end lost 0 bases, the J end lost 2 bases, and 10 bases lay between the germline ends. Germline CDR1 reads SGHRS; CDR2 reads YFSETQ. The CDR3 runs to 15 residues. The chain's CDR3 is CASSLVARYTDTQYF. The CDR3 DNA sequence: TGCGCCAGCAGCTTGGTGGCCAGGTACACAGATACGCAGTATTTT. Full variable domain (outside the CDR3, taken from reference TRBV5-1 and TRBJ2-3): KAGVTQTPRYLIKTRGQQVTLSCSPISGHRSVSWYQQTPGQGLQFLFEYFSETQRNKGNFPGRFSGRQFSNSRSEMNVSTLELGDSALYLCASSLVARYTDTQYFGPGTRLTVL.

The chain recombines TRBV7-6 with TRBJ2-6; 8 bases line up with TRBD1. CDR3 length: 21 amino acids. V lost 3 bases to trimming and J lost 1 base; unmatched junction nucleotides: 17. CDR1 and CDR2 from the germline V gene are SGHVS and FNYEAQ. In nucleotides, the CDR3 is TGTGCCAGCAGCTTTCAACCGCCGGACAGGGAGTCTGCATCTGGGGCCAACGTCCTGACTTTC. It codes for CASSFQPPDRESASGANVLTF.

The chain has TRBV5-1 and TRBJ2-3; tentative D call: TRBD2 (6 bases). The CDR3 has 15 residues. Trimming left V 3 bases short and J 1 base short, with 12 bases between. From germline, CDR1 is SGHRS and CDR2 YFSETQ. The CDR3 bases are TGCGCCAGCAGCTCACAGCCGGGGGGCACAGATACGCAGTATTTT. This codes for CASSSQPGGTDTQYF.

The chain links TRBV10-1 to TRBJ1-2, with unresolved D. V was clipped by 4 bases and J by 2 bases, with 8 bases between them. CDR1 and CDR2 from the germline V gene are WNHNN and SYGVQD (reference sequence). The CDR3 runs to 13 residues. The CDR3 DNA reads TGCGCCAGCAGTGCCGGAGCGAACTATGGCTACACCTTC. Its translation: CASSAGANYGYTF.

The chain links TRBV7-9 to TRBJ1-4; D unclear. Germline V gives CDR1 SEHNR, CDR2 FQNEAQ (reference sequence). Trimming pared 6 bases from V and 0 bases from J, leaving 17 bases between. This CDR3 contains 17 residues. The CDR3 DNA reads TGTGCCAGCAGGGCTGACAACCCTATTGCAACTAATGAAAAACTGTTTTTT. Protein: CASRADNPIATNEKLFF.

The V gene is TRBV7-9, the J gene TRBJ2-7, with D uncertain. Germline assignment: CDR1 SEHNR and CDR2 FQNEAQ (reference sequence). V was cut by 1 base and J by 8 bases, with 15 bases left in between. The CDR3 runs 14 residues. CDR3 amino acids: CASSLVLTTAQQYF. CDR3 sequence (DNA): TGTGCCAGCAGCTTAGTTCTCACTACGGCCCAGCAGTACTTC. The whole variable domain, filled in from reference TRBV7-9 and TRBJ2-7, reads DTGVSQNPRHKITKRGQNVTFRCDPISEHNRLYWYRQTLGQGPEFLTYFQNEAQLEKSRLLSDRFSAERPKGSFSTLEIQRTEQGDSAMYLCASSLVLTTAQQYFGPGTRLTVT.

The CDR3 here is CASRIRTGSSGANVLTF. DNA for the CDR3: TGTGCCAGCAGAATAAGGACAGGGAGCTCTGGGGCCAACGTCCTGACTTTC. This chain connects TRBV2 to TRBJ2-6; 8 bases agree with TRBD1. The V gene's germline CDR1 is SNHLY and CDR2 FYNNEI. Trimming at V came to 6 bases and at J to 0 bases, leaving 7 bases not matched to a gene. The CDR3 loop spans 17 amino acids.

The V and J genes are TRBV12-5 and TRBJ2-2, with 13 bases fitting TRBD2. V gave up 4 bases and J gave up 4 bases; unmatched junction bases: 9. Germline CDR1 LGHNT, CDR2 FRNRAP. The CDR3 is 18 amino acids. The CDR3 DNA sequence: TGTGCTAGTGGTTCCGGGACTAGCGGGAATGGTGGCACCGGGGAGCTGTTTTTT. It yields the protein CASGSGTSGNGGTGELFF.

The V and J genes are TRBV7-9 and TRBJ2-1, with 11 bases that match TRBD1. Germline CDR1 reads SEHNR; CDR2 reads FQNEAQ (reference sequence). This CDR3 is 16 amino acids long. V trimming: 1 base; J trimming: 4 bases; junction bases outside the gene matches: 3. The CDR3 is CASSLGTGGKYNEQFF. In DNA form, the CDR3 reads TGTGCCAGCAGCTTAGGGACAGGGGGCAAGTACAATGAGCAGTTCTTC.

The CDR3 spells CASSAELTGGMYGYTF. The CDR3 DNA follows: TGTGCCAGCAGCGCCGAACTGACAGGGGGCATGTATGGCTACACCTTC. This sequence joins TRBV9 and TRBJ1-2, with 10 bases identical to TRBD1. Germline V gene lookup returns CDR1 SGDLS and CDR2 YYNGEE. V trimming: 3 bases; J trimming: 5 bases; junction bases outside the gene matches: 10. The CDR3 contains 16 residues. The whole variable domain, remainder taken from reference TRBV9 and TRBJ1-2, is DSGVTQTPKHLITATGQRVTLRCSPRSGDLSVYWYQQSLDQGLQFLIQYYNGEERAKGNILERFSAQQFPDLHSELNLSSLELGDSALYFCASSAELTGGMYGYTFGSGTRLTVV.

This clone was observed a handful of times. The chain couples TRBV14 to TRBJ1-1; D is unresolved. V lost 0 bases to trimming and J lost 0 bases, with 8 bases between them. CDR3 length: 15 amino acids. Germline-derived CDR1 and CDR2 are SGHDN and FVKESK. This chain's CDR3 is CASSQERVMNTEAFF. CDR3 DNA: TGTGCCAGCAGCCAAGAGAGAGTAATGAACACTGAAGCTTTCTTT.

This sequence joins TRBV6-4 and TRBJ2-1, with D perhaps TRBD2 (6 bases). The CDR3 consists of 14 residues. The ends were cut back, 2 bases at V and 4 bases at J, with 9 bases in the middle. Germline V gene lookup returns CDR1 MRHNA and CDR2 SNTAGT. The CDR3 DNA sequence: TGTGCCAGCAGTGACCACCGGGGGTACAATGAGCAGTTCTTC. Translating gives CASSDHRGYNEQFF.

V gene TRBV19 combines with J gene TRBJ1-2; D not certain. Between the trimmed V and J ends, which lost 7 bases and 4 bases, there was a span of 16 bases. The germline V gene has CDR1 LNHDA and CDR2 SQIVND (reference sequence). The CDR3 sequence is 14 residues long. CDR3 loop: CASIQKRGGYGYTF. The CDR3 DNA sequence: TGTGCCAGTATTCAGAAGCGGGGAGGCTATGGCTACACCTTC.

CDR3 in amino acids: CSVPLSSYNEQFF. The CDR3 DNA reads TGCAGCGTTCCCTTGAGCTCCTACAATGAGCAGTTCTTC. The V and J genes are TRBV29-1 and TRBJ2-1; D not resolved. The CDR3 is made up of 13 amino acids. The V gene's germline CDR1 is SQVTM and CDR2 ANQGSEA. V lost 5 bases, J lost 0 bases, and 8 bases lay in between.

The chain couples TRBV6-5 to TRBJ2-1; TRBD2 is a possible D gene (6 bases). The germline CDR1 and CDR2 sequences are MNHEY and SVGAGI. V dropped 4 bases and J dropped 2 bases, with 15 bases sitting between them. This CDR3 is built from 16 residues. CDR3: CASSLRDRYPYNEQFF. CDR3 in DNA: TGTGCCAGCAGTTTGCGGGACCGATATCCCTACAATGAGCAGTTCTTC.